This TCR beta chain was sequenced for a study of blood T cells in healthy people across ages (dated by TCRdb to 2014 to 2015). Background for the entire study: In model experiments, roughly one uniquely barcoded TCR beta cDNA molecule per two T cells was captured by template switching. The study measured age-related changes in TCR beta repertoire diversity using deep sequencing normalized with unique cDNA molecular identifiers. Four age groups were formed from the donors: young (average approximately 16 years), middle-aged (more than 35), aged (roughly 56) and long-lived (about 80). For two donors (one aged 18 to 29 and one aged 80 or older), the study analyzed two additional independent replicas of 1 million unique cDNA reads from the same blood draw. Overall study results and their limits: Because profiling used bulk unsorted PBMCs, naive and antigen-experienced compartments could not be compared conclusively. Total diversity estimates from one million sequenced T cells were considered lower bounds and underestimates. Because donor CMV infection status was unknown, age-related changes in expanded clonotypes were potentially confounded. As age increased, observed TCR beta diversity per million T cells dropped in a roughly linear way, and a significant reduction was already evident by age about 40. Observed TCR beta diversity correlated strongly with the percentage of naive T cells measured by flow cytometry. Compared with the aged group, the long-lived group had more naive CD4+ T cells, fewer expanded clones and increased TCR diversity, suggesting age selection.

Donors were under 40 systemically healthy Caucasian individuals from Russia aged roughly 6 to 90 years. Each donor gave ten milliliters of peripheral blood, collected into EDTA-treated Vacutainer tubes. PBMCs were isolated by Ficoll-Paque density-gradient centrifugation, with at least 6.5 million obtained per sample. Trizol reagent was used to extract total RNA from the PBMCs, yielding at least 6 micrograms per sample. For every donor, an aliquot of PBMCs went through flow cytometry to measure the percentages of naive CD45RAhigh/CD27high T cells. The library relied on 5' RACE. The sequencer was an Illumina HiSeq 2500. The second PCR ran for about 6 to 12 cycles and used a J-beta primer mix along with a sample-barcoded 5' primer. A template-switch 5' adaptor carrying 12 random nucleotides introduced a unique molecular identifier onto each TCR beta cDNA molecule. Each sample yielded at least 3 million CDR3-containing paired-end reads. First-strand cDNA synthesis was performed from all RNA using the Mint cDNA synthesis kit, with priming by a TRBC-specific oligonucleotide. All cDNA was treated with uracil-DNA glycosylase and then went through a first 18-cycle PCR with the universal primers M1SS and BC2_uni_R. In the paper's pipeline: Each sample was normalized by randomly selecting 1 million high-quality reads, each carrying a distinct molecular identifier. Reads sharing molecular identifiers were discarded rather than binned into consensus sequences. MiTCR, set to a Q25 quality threshold and the strictest error-elimination algorithm, was used for CDR3 identification, clonotype clustering and error correction. A nonparametric unseen species model with Euler transformation was used to estimate lower-bound total TCR beta diversity. TCRdb reworked the public reads: Q25 trimming with fastp, MiXCR clone assembly, productive beta chains retained. Rows are combined by CDR3 protein, so each entry shows the most common genes and DNA. Clone size and V and J calls follow TCRdb, not the original study. This sample lists 450,000 to 650,000 distinct CDR3 sequences; around 24% were detected once. The ten largest account for around 10% of the sample.

Worth noting for this clonotype: Its specific antigen is unknown. Sequence at one end of the junction differs from germline and may be a read error.

The CDR3 runs 14 amino acids, cysteine and phenylalanine included. The read is trimmed to its CDR3 DNA, 42 bases read in frame from base 1. Reading the germline V gene gives CDR1 SGHTA and CDR2 FQGNSA. These data were also reused for a study on T cells of mothers and their children. In that second paper, the authors write: The donors were nine systemically healthy Caucasian individuals, made up of three mothers and their six children. cDNA synthesis used all of the extracted RNA, with 1.5 ug of RNA in each 15 ul reaction. In the second PCR, the M1S primer introduced both the sample barcodes and 2-4 random nucleotides. Over 8 million TCR beta CDR3 reads came from each mother, compared with around 3 million reads from each child. Thymic selection shapes the output of TCR recombination in a similar way in related and unrelated pairs, and inherited differences have a minor effect. Related mother-child pairs always showed normalized repertoire overlap that was slightly higher than in unrelated mother-child pairs, though the difference was never significant. No persistent microchimeric T cell clones were found, with a detection sensitivity of roughly 99 clones per million clonotypes. To look for features that set related mother-child pairs apart from unrelated individuals, the researchers ran deep NGS to compare the TCR beta repertoires of mothers and children. The mean age was 40 +/- 4 years for the mothers and about 10 +/- 4 years for the children. Libraries were sequenced on Illumina HiSeq 2000 with 100+100 nt paired-end reads after adapter ligation with NEBNext reagents. To prevent cross-contamination, the mother and child libraries were prepared a month apart and were sequenced in separate runs. For each donor, somewhere between roughly 450,000 and 2,100,000 distinct TCR beta clonotypes were identified. Naive TCR beta clonotypes were estimated from low-frequency clonotypes matched to each donor's FACS-determined naive share, without sorting.

Sequencing was carried out using blood. The chain was built from TRBV7-2 and TRBJ2-7, with 9 middle bases fitting TRBD1. The TCR sequence derives from a boy between 10 and 17 years old in good health. CDR3 loop: CATSRDRVSYEQYF. The sequenced DNA: TGTGCCACCAGCAGGGACAGGGTAAGCTACGAGCAGTACTTC.